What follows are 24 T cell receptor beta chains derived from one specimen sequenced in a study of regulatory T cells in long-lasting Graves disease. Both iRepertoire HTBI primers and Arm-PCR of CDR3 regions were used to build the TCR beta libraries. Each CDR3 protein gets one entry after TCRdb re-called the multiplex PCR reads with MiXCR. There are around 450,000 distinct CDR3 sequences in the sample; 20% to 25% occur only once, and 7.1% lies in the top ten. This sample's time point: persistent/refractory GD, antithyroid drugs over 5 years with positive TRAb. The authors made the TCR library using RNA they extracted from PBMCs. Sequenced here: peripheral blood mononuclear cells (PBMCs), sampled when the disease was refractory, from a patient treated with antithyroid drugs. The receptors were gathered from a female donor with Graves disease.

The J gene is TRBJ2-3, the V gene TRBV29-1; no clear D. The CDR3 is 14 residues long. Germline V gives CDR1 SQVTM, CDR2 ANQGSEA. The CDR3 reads CILKVGRSTDTQYF. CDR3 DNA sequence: TGCATCTTAAAGGTCGGCAGGTCCACAGATACGCAGTATTTT.

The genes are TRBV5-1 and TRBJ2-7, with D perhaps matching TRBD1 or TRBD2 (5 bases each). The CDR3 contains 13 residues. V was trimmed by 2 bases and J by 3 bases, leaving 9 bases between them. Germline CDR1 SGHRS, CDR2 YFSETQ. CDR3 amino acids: CASSFRDDYEQYF. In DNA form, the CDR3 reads TGCGCCAGCAGCTTCCGGGACGACTACGAGCAGTACTTC.

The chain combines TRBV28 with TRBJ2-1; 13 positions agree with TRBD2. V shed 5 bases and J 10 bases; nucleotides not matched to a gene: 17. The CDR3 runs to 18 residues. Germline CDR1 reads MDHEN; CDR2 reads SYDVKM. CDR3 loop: CASSHLGLAGQSYREQFF. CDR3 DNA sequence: TGTGCCAGCAGTCACTTGGGACTAGCGGGACAGTCCTACAGGGAGCAGTTCTTC.

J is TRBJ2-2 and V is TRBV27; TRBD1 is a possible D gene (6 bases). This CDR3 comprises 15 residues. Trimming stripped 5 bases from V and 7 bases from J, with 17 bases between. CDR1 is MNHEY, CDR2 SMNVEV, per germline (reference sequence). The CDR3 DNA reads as TGTGCCAGCAGTGGATACAGGGATCGGAGCGGGGAGCTGTTTTTT. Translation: CASSGYRDRSGELFF.

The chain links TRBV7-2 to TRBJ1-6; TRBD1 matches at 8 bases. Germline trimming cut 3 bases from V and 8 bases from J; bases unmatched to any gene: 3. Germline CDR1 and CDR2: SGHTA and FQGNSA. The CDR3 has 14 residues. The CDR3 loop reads CASSFGQGYSPLHF. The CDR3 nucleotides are TGTGCCAGCAGCTTTGGACAGGGTTATTCACCCCTCCACTTT.

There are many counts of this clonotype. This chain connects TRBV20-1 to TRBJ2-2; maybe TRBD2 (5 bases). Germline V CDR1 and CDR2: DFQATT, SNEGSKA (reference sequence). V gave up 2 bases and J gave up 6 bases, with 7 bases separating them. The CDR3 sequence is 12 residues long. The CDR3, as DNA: TGCAGTGCTAGACCGGGGTCCGGGGAGCTGTTTTTT. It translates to CSARPGSGELFF.

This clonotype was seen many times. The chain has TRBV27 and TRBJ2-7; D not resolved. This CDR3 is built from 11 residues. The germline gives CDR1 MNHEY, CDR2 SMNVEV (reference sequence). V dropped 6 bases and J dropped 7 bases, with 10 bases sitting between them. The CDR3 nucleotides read TGTGCCAGCAGCTTCGGTGGGGAGCAGTACTTC. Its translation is CASSFGGEQYF.

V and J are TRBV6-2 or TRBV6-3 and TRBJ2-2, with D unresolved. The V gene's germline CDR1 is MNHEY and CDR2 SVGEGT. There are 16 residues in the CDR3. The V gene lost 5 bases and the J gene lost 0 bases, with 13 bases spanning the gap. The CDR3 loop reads CASSGQVISNTGELFF. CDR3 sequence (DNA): TGTGCCAGCAGTGGTCAGGTTATATCGAACACCGGGGAGCTGTTTTTT.

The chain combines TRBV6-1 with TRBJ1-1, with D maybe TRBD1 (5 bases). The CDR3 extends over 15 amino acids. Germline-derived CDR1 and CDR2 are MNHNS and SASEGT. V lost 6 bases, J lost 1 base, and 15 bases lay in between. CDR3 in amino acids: CASRPAGGGNTEAFF. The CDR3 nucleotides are TGTGCCAGCAGACCCGCCGGGGGGGGGAACACTGAAGCTTTCTTT.

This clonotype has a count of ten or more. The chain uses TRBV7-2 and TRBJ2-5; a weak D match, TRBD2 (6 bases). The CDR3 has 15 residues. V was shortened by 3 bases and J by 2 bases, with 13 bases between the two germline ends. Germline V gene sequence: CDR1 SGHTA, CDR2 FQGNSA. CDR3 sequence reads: CASSFHGTSQETQYF. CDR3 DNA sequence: TGTGCCAGCAGCTTCCACGGGACTTCACAAGAGACCCAGTACTTC.

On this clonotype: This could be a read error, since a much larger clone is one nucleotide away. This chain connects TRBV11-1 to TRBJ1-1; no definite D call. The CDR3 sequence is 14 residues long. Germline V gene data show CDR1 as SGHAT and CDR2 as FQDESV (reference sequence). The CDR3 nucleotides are TGTGCCAGCAGCTTCGGGAACCCGAACACTGAAGCTTCCTTT. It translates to CASSFGNPNTEASF.

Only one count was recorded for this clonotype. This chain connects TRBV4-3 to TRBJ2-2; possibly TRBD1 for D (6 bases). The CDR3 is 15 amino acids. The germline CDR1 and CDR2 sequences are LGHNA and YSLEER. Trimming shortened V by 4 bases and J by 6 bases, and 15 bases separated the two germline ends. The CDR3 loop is CASSRTRGLSGELFF. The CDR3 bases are TGCGCCAGCAGCCGGACCAGGGGTCTCTCCGGGGAGCTGTTTTTT.

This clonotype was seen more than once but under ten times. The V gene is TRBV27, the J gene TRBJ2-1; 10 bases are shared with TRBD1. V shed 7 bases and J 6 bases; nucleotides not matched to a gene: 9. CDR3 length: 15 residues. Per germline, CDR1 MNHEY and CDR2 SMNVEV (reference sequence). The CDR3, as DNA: TGTGCCAGCACTGATCCGGGACAGGGGTCCAATGAGCAGTTCTTC. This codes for CASTDPGQGSNEQFF.

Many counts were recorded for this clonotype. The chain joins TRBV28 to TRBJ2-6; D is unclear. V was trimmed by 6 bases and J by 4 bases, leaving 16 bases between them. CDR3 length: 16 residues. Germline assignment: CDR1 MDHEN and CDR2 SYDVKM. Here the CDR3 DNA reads TGTGCCAGCAGCCCAACCCTGGGTTTCGGGGCCAACGTCCTGACTTTC. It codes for CASSPTLGFGANVLTF.

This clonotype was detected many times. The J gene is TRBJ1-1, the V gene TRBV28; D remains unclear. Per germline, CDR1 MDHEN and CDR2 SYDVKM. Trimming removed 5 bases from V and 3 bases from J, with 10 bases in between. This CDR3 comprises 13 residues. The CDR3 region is CASSESDHTEAFF. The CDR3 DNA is TGTGCCAGCAGTGAGTCCGACCACACTGAAGCTTTCTTT.

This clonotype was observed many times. CDR3 DNA sequence: TGTGCCAGCACCTCCAGGGGCACCGGTCGACGACTTAGCAATCAGCCCCAGCATTTT. Amino acid sequence: CASTSRGTGRRLSNQPQHF. V and J are TRBV28 and TRBJ1-5; the D gene is possibly TRBD1 (6 bases). Germline values: CDR1 MDHEN, CDR2 SYDVKM. This CDR3 spans 19 amino acids. V was cut by 7 bases and J by 0 bases, with 25 bases left in between.

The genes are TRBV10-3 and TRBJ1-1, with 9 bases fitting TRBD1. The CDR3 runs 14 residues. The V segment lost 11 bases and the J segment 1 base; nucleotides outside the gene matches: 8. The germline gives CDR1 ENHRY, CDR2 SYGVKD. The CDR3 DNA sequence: TGTGCCGCGGGTCTGACAGGGGGGAACACTGAAGCTTTCTTT. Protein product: CAAGLTGGNTEAFF.

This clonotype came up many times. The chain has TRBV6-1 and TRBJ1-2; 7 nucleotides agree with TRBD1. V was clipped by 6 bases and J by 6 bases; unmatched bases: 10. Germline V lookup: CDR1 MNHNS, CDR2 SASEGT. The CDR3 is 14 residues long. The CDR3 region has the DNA TGTGCCAGCAGACCATACCGGGACAGCCATGGCTACACCTTC. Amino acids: CASRPYRDSHGYTF.

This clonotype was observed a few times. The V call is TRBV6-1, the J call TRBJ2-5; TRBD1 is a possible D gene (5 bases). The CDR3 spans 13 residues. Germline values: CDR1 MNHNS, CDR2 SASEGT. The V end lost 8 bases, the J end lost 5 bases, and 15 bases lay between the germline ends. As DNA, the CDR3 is TGTGCCAGCGGGTGGGGCCCTCGGGAGACCCAGTACTTC. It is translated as CASGWGPRETQYF.

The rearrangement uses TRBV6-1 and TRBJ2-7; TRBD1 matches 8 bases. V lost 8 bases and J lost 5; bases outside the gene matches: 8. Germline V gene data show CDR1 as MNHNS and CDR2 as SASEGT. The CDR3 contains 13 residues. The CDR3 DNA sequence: TGTGCCAGCTTTTGGACAGGGACGGACGAGCAGTACTTC. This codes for CASFWTGTDEQYF.

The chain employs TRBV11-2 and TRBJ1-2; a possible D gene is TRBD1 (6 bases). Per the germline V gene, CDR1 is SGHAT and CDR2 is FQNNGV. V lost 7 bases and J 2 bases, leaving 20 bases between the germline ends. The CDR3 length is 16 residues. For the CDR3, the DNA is TGTGCCAGCAATCCGACACCGGGACAAGTAAACTATGGCTACACCTTC. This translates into CASNPTPGQVNYGYTF.

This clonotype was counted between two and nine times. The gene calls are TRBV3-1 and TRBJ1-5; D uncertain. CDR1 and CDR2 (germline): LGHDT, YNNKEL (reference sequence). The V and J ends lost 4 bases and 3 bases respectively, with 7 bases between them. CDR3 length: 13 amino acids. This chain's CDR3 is CASSRNPNQPQHF. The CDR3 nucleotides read TGTGCCAGCAGCCGGAATCCCAATCAGCCCCAGCATTTT.

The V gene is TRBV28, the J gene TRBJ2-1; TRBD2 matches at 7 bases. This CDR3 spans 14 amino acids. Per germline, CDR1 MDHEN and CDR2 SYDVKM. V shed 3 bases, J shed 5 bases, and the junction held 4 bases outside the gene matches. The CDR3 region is CASSFLGGDNEQFF. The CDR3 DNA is TGTGCCAGCAGTTTTTTGGGGGGGGACAATGAGCAGTTCTTC.

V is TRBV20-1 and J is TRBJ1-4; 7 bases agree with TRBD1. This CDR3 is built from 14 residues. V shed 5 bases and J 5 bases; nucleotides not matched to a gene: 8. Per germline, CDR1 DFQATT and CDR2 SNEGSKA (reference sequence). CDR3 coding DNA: TGCAGTGCTCGGACCGGGACAGTAAATGAAAAACTGTTTTTT. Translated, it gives CSARTGTVNEKLFF.